This T cell receptor beta chain originates from a study of cytomegalovirus exposure and HLA in healthy donors. Study-wide results and limits: Across all donors, roughly uniform sequencing depth was an assumption of the presence/absence analyses. Most TCR sequences were uncommon, yet certain public TCRs appeared in many donors. A previous analysis found most TCR beta V segments productive roughly 87% or roughly 30% of the time.

Per germline, CDR1 MNHNS and CDR2 SASEGT. The CDR3 has 14 residues. V lost 4 bases and J lost 6; bases outside the gene matches: 4. There are many counts of this clone. The antigen remains unidentified. This CDR3 is also generated by other DNA sequences in the sample. Primers: 60 Vbeta forward and 13 Jbeta reverse. Generated by immunoSEQ multiplex PCR, the TCRdb table keeps only in-frame clones and is missing some. The table includes roughly 110,000 clones, about 74% detected once. Healthy donors of bone marrow made up the group. The receptor was derived from a woman between 40 and 50 years old in good health and CMV-seropositive. Sequencing input: PBMCs. The chain carries TRBV6-1 and TRBJ1-5; the match to TRBD1 covers 9 bases. The DNA of the CDR3 is TGTGCCAGCAGTGGGACAGGGGAAGCTCAGCCCCAGCATTTT. This encodes CASSGTGEAQPQHF.